This record covers a single T cell receptor (beta chain). Via MiXCR, TCRdb re-called the 5' RACE reads, giving one row per CDR3 protein. Among 45,000 to 75,000 distinct CDR3 sequences listed, around 6% were seen once. The CDR3 runs 16 residues. Germline V CDR1 and CDR2: SSHAT, FNYEAQ (reference sequence). V was clipped by 0 bases and J by 4 bases; unmatched bases: 5. This sample is drawn from a study of early T cells in non-severe SARS-CoV-2 infection. Study summary: The study sequenced bulk RNA from unsorted whole blood, with chains unpaired.

This chain uses TRBV7-7 with TRBJ2-1; 8 nucleotides match TRBD2. The sequencing sample was made of whole blood. This TCR came from an adult who was a healthcare worker with PCR-confirmed SARS-CoV-2 infection or an uninfected control (not recorded which). The CDR3 DNA sequence: TGTGCCAGCAGCTTAGCCGGGACTAGTGTGTACAATGAGCAGTTCTTC. This codes for CASSLAGTSVYNEQFF.